Listed below are T cell receptor beta chains from one sample, sequenced in a study of blood T cells in healthy people across ages. Each CDR3 protein is one row after TCRdb ran MiXCR on the 5' RACE reads. This sample has fewer than 1,000,000 distinct CDR3 sequences, with about 45% found just once. The sequenced sample was blood. The receptor set was obtained from a man aged 80 or over in good health. The conserved cysteine and the conserved F or W are not part of the CDR3 here.

TRBV7-2	TRBJ2-3	ASSQGLIISTDTQY
TRBV5-1	TRBJ2-7	ASSLEGPGSNSYEQY
TRBV9	TRBJ1-1	ASSPPGTGKTEAF
TRBV30	TRBJ2-7	AWRYGRSHEQY
TRBV28	TRBJ2-7	ASSDRDRGQLVYEQY
TRBV2	TRBJ2-3	ASSFESTDTQY
TRBV20-1	TRBJ2-3	SASRREGPDTQY
TRBV7-3	TRBJ2-3	ASSQGGRSTSTDTRY
TRBV4-3	TRBJ2-2	ASSQGRAVSEGETGELF
TRBV5-1	TRBJ2-3	ASNSGASGSTDTQY
TRBV6-5	TRBJ1-2	ASMEANYGYT
TRBV10-3	TRBJ2-3	AIKWSGGDTDTQY
TRBV20-1	TRBJ2-1	SARIWGLRSYNEQI
TRBV5-1	TRBJ2-7	ASSAQGAYEQY
TRBV4-3	TRBJ2-7	ASSQARTGGPYEQY
TRBV21-1	TRBJ1-1	ASSKEGIGVKAF
TRBV7-2	TRBJ2-6	ASSPPSGPSGADVLT
TRBV28	NA	ASSPLAGEFDEQY
TRBV5-1	TRBJ2-1	ASSFGTPSYEQF
TRBV6-6	NA	ASSYSSTGAGTQY
TRBV28	TRBJ1-2	ASSSSGGDYGYT
TRBV13	TRBJ2-7	ASSEGQGGEQY
TRBV10-3	TRBJ2-5	AISGSSGGVTQETQY
TRBV28	TRBJ2-1	ASSPRDRALNEQF
TRBV6-2/TRBV6-3	TRBJ2-5	ASSYSAGGTSETQY
TRBV24-1	NA	ATSDPGEINEQY
TRBV12-3/TRBV12-4	TRBJ1-4	ASTEGANEKLF
TRBV5-1	TRBJ2-3	ASSPQTGTDTQY
TRBV7-2	TRBJ2-3	ASSWWADMQY
TRBV4-3	TRBJ2-2	ASSQDMGEGTGELF
TRBV21-1	TRBJ1-4	ASSKGSFTLSGPNEKLF